The entry below gives a single T cell receptor (beta chain) sequence along with its context. The antigen remains unidentified. The data are from a study of CD4 T cells in relation to SARS-CoV-2 and coronaviruses. Study at large: TCR beta CDR3s were sequenced after approximately nine-day antigen culture of PBMCs. No peptide or an HIV-1 Nef peptide pool served as negative control. The restricting HLA molecule for shared crossreactive spike epitopes was mapped.

The protocol was immunoSEQ multiplex PCR, while the TCRdb copy is restricted to in-frame clones and leaves out a portion. The table has approximately 20,000 clones, about 81% seen once. Before the COVID-19 pandemic, during about 2011-2018, CD4+ T cells were taken from unexposed donors. CD4+ T cells were isolated from the cells after more than nine days of culture. Two million PBMCs per well were cultured with 7.5 to 10 IU/ml IL-2. V lost 7 bases to trimming and J lost 2 bases, with 8 bases between them. This CDR3 contains 12 residues. Germline CDR1 is SNHLY and CDR2 is FYNNEI. The sequencing input was CD4+ T cells from PBMCs, cultured in vitro. The sequence was collected from a human donor in good health. The chain employs TRBV2 and TRBJ2-5; D call uncertain. CDR3: CASTWAQETQYF. As DNA, the CDR3 is TGTGCCAGCACCTGGGCACAAGAGACCCAGTACTTC.